These 18 T cell receptor beta chains originate from one sample sequenced in a study of PD-1 blockade in classical Hodgkin lymphoma (dated by TCRdb to 2018 to 2021). This specimen's time point label, per the study, means: cycle 4 day 1 (C4D1), after less than 7 weeks of nivolumab. Every trial patient had relapsed after autologous stem cell transplantation, and cohorts A, B and C differed in prior brentuximab vedotin exposure. Receptors were amplified or captured by the immunoSEQ multiplex PCR assay. TCRdb retrieved this table from immuneACCESS and kept in-frame rearrangements only. Not all clones are present; in checked studies, unresolved V genes account for under half, and no reason is known for the remainder. The sample yields fewer than 25,000 clones; about 86% were counted once. The top ten clones comprise 6% to 6.5% of the sample. The source material was peripheral blood mononuclear cells (PBMCs), sampled before the fourth cycle of nivolumab. The receptors here all came from a human donor with classical Hodgkin lymphoma.

The chain joins TRBV7-9 to TRBJ2-7; D is ambiguous. V was shortened by 3 bases and J by 0 bases, with 6 bases between the two germline ends. There are 13 residues in the CDR3. Germline assignment: CDR1 SEHNR and CDR2 FQNEAQ (reference sequence). CDR3 bases: TGTGCCAGCAGCTTTAGTGGCTCCTACGAGCAGTACTTC. Protein: CASSFSGSYEQYF.

Concerning this clone itself: The junction and the germline gene differ at one end; a read error may be behind it. The CDR3 spells CAWGGWDTEAFF. CDR3 coding DNA: TGTGCCTGGGGTGGGTGGGACACCGAAGCTTTCTTT. The gene calls are TRBV30 and TRBJ1-1; D is possibly TRBD1 (6 bases). The length of the CDR3 is 12 residues. Per the germline V gene, CDR1 is GTSNPN and CDR2 is SVGIG (reference sequence).

The chain combines TRBV4-3 with TRBJ2-7; 9 bases agree with TRBD2. Germline assignment: CDR1 LGHNA and CDR2 YSLEER. The CDR3 extends over 15 amino acids. V was pared by 8 bases and J by 6 bases, with 14 bases of the junction left unmatched. DNA for the CDR3: TGCGCCAGCTCCACGTCGGTTGCGGGAGGGGGCGAGCAGTACTTC. The encoded protein is CASSTSVAGGGEQYF.

The chain recombines TRBV4-1 with TRBJ2-1; the D is unclear. The CDR3 runs to 14 residues. Germline assignment: CDR1 MGHRA and CDR2 YSYEKL. Trimming removed 4 bases from V and 5 bases from J, with 12 bases in between. DNA of the CDR3: TGCGCCAGCAGCCCTCAACCGACTGACAATGAGCAGTTCTTC. As protein: CASSPQPTDNEQFF.

The chain is built from TRBV6-5 and TRBJ1-1, with D unresolved. Germline V gene sequence: CDR1 MNHEY, CDR2 SVGAGI. The CDR3 has 16 amino acids. The V end was cut by 2 bases, the J end by 0 bases, with 13 bases between. The CDR3 region is CASSYLQSTLNTEAFF. CDR3 bases: TGTGCCAGCAGTTACCTACAGTCAACCTTGAACACTGAAGCTTTCTTT.

The rearrangement joins TRBV7-9 to TRBJ1-6; D is perhaps TRBD1 (5 bases). Germline CDR1 is SEHNR and CDR2 is FQNEAQ (reference sequence). V was shortened by 0 bases and J by 7 bases, with 22 bases between the two germline ends. The CDR3 consists of 19 residues. CDR3 amino acids: CASSLADPKGRRGNSPLHF. CDR3 sequence (DNA): TGTGCCAGCAGCTTAGCGGACCCCAAGGGTAGGAGGGGAAATTCACCCCTCCACTTT.

A single count supports this clone. This rearrangement joins TRBV5-6 to TRBJ2-1; the match to TRBD2 covers 12 bases. Germline-derived CDR1 and CDR2 are SGHDT and YYEEEE. The CDR3 spans 15 residues. Trimming removed 5 bases from V and 3 bases from J; junction bases left unmatched: 3. The CDR3 here is CASRPLAGGYNEQFF. CDR3 bases: TGTGCCAGCAGGCCACTAGCGGGAGGCTACAATGAGCAGTTCTTC.

The J gene is TRBJ2-7, the V gene TRBV6-5; 10 positions match TRBD1. The CDR3 loop spans 16 amino acids. The germline V gene has CDR1 MNHEY and CDR2 SVGAGI. J lost 7 bases, V lost 0 bases, and 9 bases had no gene match. The CDR3 region has the DNA TGTGCCAGCAGTTACTCCGGGACAGGGGTTTTGGGGGAGCAGTACTTC. It encodes CASSYSGTGVLGEQYF.

This chain uses TRBV28 with TRBJ2-1, with D perhaps matching TRBD1 (5 bases). V was cut by 2 bases and J by 6 bases, with 11 bases left in between. Germline CDR1 and CDR2: MDHEN and SYDVKM. The CDR3 loop spans 14 amino acids. The CDR3 DNA follows: TGTGCCAGCAGTTTAAGGGGATCTGTCAATGAGCAGTTCTTC. It codes for CASSLRGSVNEQFF. Together with reference TRBV28 and TRBJ2-1, the CDR3 gives the full variable domain: DVKVTQSSRYLVKRTGEKVFLECVQDMDHENMFWYRQDPGLGLRLIYFSYDVKMKEKGDIPEGYSVSREKKERFSLILESASTNQTSMYLCASSLRGSVNEQFFGPGTRLTVL.

A few counts support this clone. V is TRBV25-1 and J is TRBJ1-1; 7 positions agree with TRBD1. Unmatched junction bases numbered 7, after V lost 2 bases and J lost 4 bases. In germline, CDR1 is MGHDK, CDR2 SYGVNS. The CDR3 is 15 residues long. The CDR3 DNA follows: TGTGCCAGCAGTGAAGCCCAGGGGGTCCTCACTGAAGCTTTCTTT. This sequence encodes CASSEAQGVLTEAFF. Variable domain in full (rest from reference TRBV25-1 and TRBJ1-1): EADIYQTPRYLVIGTGKKITLECSQTMGHDKMYWYQQDPGMELHLIHYSYGVNSTEKGDLSSESTVSRIRTEHFPLTLESARPSHTSQYLCASSEAQGVLTEAFFGQGTRLTVV.

The J gene is TRBJ2-7, the V gene TRBV4-1; TRBD2 is a possible D gene (6 bases). Per germline, CDR1 MGHRA and CDR2 YSYEKL. CDR3 length: 15 residues. The V gene lost 3 bases and the J gene lost 3 bases, with 15 bases spanning the gap. The CDR3 loop is CASSHAPGLIYEQYF. The CDR3 DNA is TGCGCCAGCAGCCACGCGCCGGGACTCATCTACGAGCAGTACTTC.

The rearrangement uses TRBV29-1 and TRBJ2-1; 7 bases are shared with TRBD2. Trimming at V came to 7 bases and at J to 7 bases, leaving 7 bases not matched to a gene. The CDR3 spans 12 residues. From germline, CDR1 is SQVTM and CDR2 ANQGSEA. The CDR3 region has the DNA TGCAGCGCCATTGGGGGAGGGAATGAGCAGTTCTTC. Its translation is CSAIGGGNEQFF.

V is TRBV7-2 and J is TRBJ1-1; no definite D call. The CDR3 has 15 residues. V was pared by 2 bases and J by 7 bases, with 17 bases between. Looked up from germline, CDR1 is SGHTA and CDR2 is FQGNSA. CDR3 sequence reads: CASSLWPEPSREAFF. The CDR3 nucleotides are TGTGCCAGCAGCTTATGGCCCGAACCCAGTCGTGAAGCTTTCTTT.

This chain's CDR3 is CASSLGGVGLYNEQFF. DNA of the CDR3: TGTGCCAGCAGCTTAGGGGGCGTCGGACTCTACAATGAGCAGTTCTTC. The rearrangement links TRBV7-6 to TRBJ2-1; D assignment may be TRBD1 or TRBD2 (5 bases each). Germline V gives CDR1 SGHVS, CDR2 FNYEAQ. The CDR3 loop spans 16 amino acids. V lost 1 base to trimming and J lost 3 bases, with 13 bases between them.

The CDR3 DNA sequence: TGTGCCAGCAGCGTATTAGCGACCTTAGCCAAAAACATTCAGTACTTC. Translation gives CASSVLATLAKNIQYF. The rearrangement joins TRBV9 to TRBJ2-4, with a possible D match to TRBD2 (5 bases). With 1 base removed from V and 0 bases from J, the gap between germline ends came to 11 bases. The CDR3 contains 16 residues. Germline V gene lookup returns CDR1 SGDLS and CDR2 YYNGEE.

J is TRBJ1-2 and V is TRBV30; 8 bases fit TRBD1. The CDR3 extends over 13 amino acids. CDR1 is GTSNPN, CDR2 SVGIG, per germline (reference sequence). V was clipped by 0 bases and J by 8 bases; unmatched bases: 5. CDR3 sequence: CAWSVIGTGGYTF. The CDR3 nucleotides read TGTGCCTGGAGTGTCATCGGGACAGGAGGCTACACCTTC.

This sequence joins TRBV4-3 and TRBJ2-6, with 7 bases matching TRBD1. Germline values: CDR1 LGHNA, CDR2 YSLEER. CDR3 length: 18 amino acids. V lost 0 bases, J lost 2 bases, and 7 bases stayed unmatched. CDR3 DNA: TGCGCCAGCAGCCAAGAAGACAGGGCCAAGGCTGGGGCCAACGTCCTGACTTTC. Protein: CASSQEDRAKAGANVLTF.

The rearrangement uses TRBV19 and TRBJ1-6; 8 bases agree with TRBD1. Losses at the gene ends were 7 bases for V and 9 bases for J; bases not matched to a gene: 8. Looked up from germline, CDR1 is LNHDA and CDR2 is SQIVND (reference sequence). The CDR3 has 14 amino acids. The CDR3 protein is CASTSTGGGSPLHF. CDR3 nucleotides: TGTGCCAGTACCTCCACAGGGGGTGGTTCACCCCTCCACTTT. Full variable domain (remainder filled in from reference TRBV19 and TRBJ1-6): DGGITQSPKYLFRKEGQNVTLSCEQNLNHDAMYWYRQDPGQGLRLIYYSQIVNDFQKGDIAEGYSVSREKKESFPLTVTSAQKNPTAFYLCASTSTGGGSPLHFGNGTRLTVT.